This is a list of T cell receptor beta chains from one sample in a study of Ad26.COV2.S vaccination and SARS-CoV-2 variants. The table came from immunoSEQ multiplex PCR; TCRdb's copy has only in-frame clones and leaves some out. The sample includes around 450,000 clones, approximately 92% of them seen just once. Sequencing was performed on peripheral blood, taken in a trial of Ad26.COV2.S vaccine versus placebo. The receptors originated from a person between 18 and 65 years old who received the Ad26.COV2.S COVID-19 vaccine or a placebo. The CDR3 runs from the conserved cysteine through the conserved F or W. D genes are given only for firm matches. A clone size is listed for some rows: how often the clone was seen (once, few, many), or a class if it is expanded.

V	D	J	size	CDR3	DNA
TRBV19	TRBD2	TRBJ2-1	-	CASSILDLTSGSMGEQFF	TGTGCCAGTAGTATCCTGGACTTGACTAGCGGGAGTATGGGTGAGCAGTTCTTC
TRBV21-1	-	TRBJ1-6	-	CASSKGQLEHVNSPLHF	TGTGCCAGCAGCAAAGGTCAGCTGGAGCACGTTAATTCACCCCTCCACTTT
TRBV2	-	TRBJ1-3	-	CASRPGTNSGNTIYF	TGTGCCAGCAGGCCGGGAACGAACTCTGGAAACACCATATATTTT
TRBV5-8	TRBD1	TRBJ2-5	-	CASSLRGPRETQYF	TGTGCCAGCAGCTTGAGGGGGCCGAGGGAGACCCAGTACTTC
TRBV24-1	-	TRBJ2-3	-	CATNPGPGGTDTQYF	TGTGCCACCAACCCCGGCCCAGGGGGCACAGATACGCAGTATTTT
TRBV7-8	TRBD1	TRBJ1-6	-	CASSSTGGNSPLHF	TGTGCCAGCAGCTCGACAGGGGGCAATTCACCCCTCCACTTT
TRBV5-4	-	TRBJ1-2	-	CASSLGNSGQTDGYTF	TGTGCCAGCAGCTTGGGGAATTCAGGGCAGACCGATGGCTACACCTTC
TRBV4-3	TRBD1	TRBJ1-4	-	CASSRRQGAGEKLFF	TGCGCCAGCAGCCGACGACAGGGGGCTGGTGAAAAACTGTTTTTT
TRBV7-2	-	TRBJ2-5	-	CASSLDRLSETQYF	TGTGCCAGCAGTTTGGACAGACTATCGGAGACCCAGTACTTC
TRBV5-4	-	TRBJ1-1	-	CASSLSLNTEAFF	TGTGCCAGCAGCTTGTCTCTGAACACTGAAGCTTTCTTT
TRBV2	-	TRBJ1-5	-	CASSVGGLNQPQHF	TGTGCCAGCAGTGTAGGGGGACTGAATCAGCCCCAGCATTTT
TRBV12-5	TRBD1	TRBJ1-3	once	CAAELGGRTGNTIYF	TGTGCGGCGGAACTAGGGGGCCGGACTGGAAACACCATATATTTT
TRBV7-3	TRBD1	TRBJ2-1	-	CASSLRQGRKFF	TGTGCCAGCAGCCTCCGACAGGGTAGAAAGTTCTTC
TRBV12-5	-	TRBJ1-5	-	CASDKQAQPQHF	TGTGCTAGTGATAAACAGGCTCAGCCCCAGCATTTT
TRBV4-3	-	TRBJ2-5	-	CASSRGPTETQYF	TGCGCCAGCAGCCGAGGACCCACGGAGACCCAGTACTTC
TRBV4-2	TRBD2	TRBJ2-1	-	CASSPPVAGAKFF	TGTGCCAGCAGCCCCCCCGTGGCGGGAGCTAAGTTCTTC
TRBV7-8	TRBD2	TRBJ2-1	few	CASSWTSGISYNEQFF	TGTGCCAGCAGTTGGACTAGCGGGATTTCCTACAATGAGCAGTTCTTC
TRBV12-5	TRBD2	TRBJ2-1	-	CASGLGISGSFTYNEQFF	TGTGCTAGTGGTTTGGGCATTAGCGGGAGCTTCACCTACAATGAGCAGTTCTTC
TRBV20-1	-	TRBJ2-7	-	CSAISKGEQYF	TGCAGTGCTATTAGTAAGGGCGAGCAGTACTTC
TRBV21-1	-	TRBJ2-1	-	CASNPTKGQPTKPSYNEQFF	TGTGCCAGCAACCCGACAAAGGGACAGCCAACAAAACCCTCCTACAATGAGCAGTTCTTC
TRBV18	-	TRBJ2-6	-	CASLPTSGANVLTF	TGTGCCAGCCTCCCTACCTCTGGGGCCAACGTCCTGACTTTC
TRBV29-1	-	TRBJ1-2	-	CSVTPRATAGYGYTF	TGCAGCGTTACACCCCGAGCGACGGCAGGCTATGGCTACACCTTC
TRBV6-2/TRBV6-3	TRBD2	TRBJ2-5	-	CASSYPSGGEETQYF	TGTGCCAGCAGTTACCCTAGCGGGGGAGAAGAGACCCAGTACTTC
TRBV6-5	-	TRBJ1-2	few	CASSYVPGAAGYTF	TGTGCCAGCAGTTACGTCCCAGGGGCCGCTGGCTACACCTTC
TRBV18	-	TRBJ2-5	-	CASSPLSQETQYF	TGTGCCAGCTCACCATTGAGCCAAGAGACCCAGTACTTC
TRBV24-1	-	TRBJ2-1	-	CATSDPRGSDRYNEQFF	TGTGCCACCAGTGATCCCCGGGGGAGTGACAGATACAATGAGCAGTTCTTC
TRBV13	TRBD1	TRBJ1-1	-	CASSLGELRGTEAFF	TGTGCCAGCAGCTTAGGAGAACTCAGGGGGACTGAAGCTTTCTTT
TRBV27	TRBD2	TRBJ2-1	-	CASRLAGGYNEQFF	TGTGCCAGTAGATTAGCGGGGGGTTACAATGAGCAGTTCTTC
TRBV4-3	-	TRBJ1-2	once	CASSQAADYGYTF	TGCGCCAGCAGCCAAGCGGCAGACTATGGCTACACCTTC
TRBV30	TRBD1	TRBJ1-1	-	CAWSPGGNTEAFF	TGTGCCTGGAGTCCAGGGGGCAACACTGAAGCTTTCTTT
TRBV6-5	TRBD1	TRBJ2-7	once	CASSSTRDSVRYEQYF	TGTGCCAGCAGTTCGACCCGGGACAGTGTACGCTACGAGCAGTACTTC
TRBV25-1	TRBD1	TRBJ1-6	-	CASSEFPDRVVSPLHF	TGTGCCAGCAGTGAATTCCCAGACAGGGTGGTGTCACCCCTCCACTTT
TRBV28	-	TRBJ1-3	-	CASRHPPQELSGNTIYF	TGTGCCAGCAGGCACCCGCCCCAGGAGCTCTCTGGAAACACCATATATTTT
TRBV4-3	TRBD2	TRBJ2-1	once	CASSQEDTGREDNEQFF	TGCGCCAGCAGCCAAGAAGATACCGGGAGGGAAGACAATGAGCAGTTCTTC
TRBV27	TRBD1	TRBJ1-2	-	CASRWDRESYGYTF	TGTGCCAGCAGGTGGGACAGGGAATCCTATGGCTACACCTTC
TRBV6-5	TRBD1	TRBJ1-4	-	CASWSGQINEKLFF	TGTGCCAGCTGGTCGGGACAGATTAATGAAAAACTGTTTTTT
TRBV28	TRBD1	TRBJ2-7	-	CASSFTDRGYEQYF	TGTGCCAGCAGTTTCACGGACAGGGGCTACGAGCAGTACTTC
TRBV7-2	TRBD1	TRBJ1-1	-	CASSLGQGVTEAFF	TGTGCCAGCAGCTTAGGACAGGGGGTAACTGAAGCTTTCTTT
TRBV28	-	TRBJ1-1	-	CASYRSGNTEAFF	TGTGCCAGTTACCGCAGCGGGAACACTGAAGCTTTCTTT
TRBV4-3	-	TRBJ1-3	-	CASSQRLDVSGNTIYF	TGCGCCAGCAGCCAAAGGCTCGACGTCTCTGGAAACACCATATATTTT
TRBV4-3	-	TRBJ1-5	-	CASSQDIGQGNQPQHF	TGCGCCAGCAGCCAAGATATCGGGCAGGGCAATCAGCCCCAGCATTTT
TRBV11-1	-	TRBJ1-1	-	CASSPGNTEAFF	TGTGCCAGCAGCCCGGGCAACACTGAAGCTTTCTTT
TRBV2	-	TRBJ2-5	-	CASSPQETQYF	TGTGCCAGCAGTCCCCAAGAGACCCAGTACTTC
TRBV6-5	TRBD1	TRBJ2-3	-	CASSYSAGQGTDTQYF	TGTGCCAGCAGTTACTCTGCGGGACAGGGGACAGATACGCAGTATTTT
TRBV9	TRBD1	TRBJ1-4	once	CASSVTGQHNEKLFF	TGTGCCAGCAGCGTGACGGGACAGCATAATGAAAAACTGTTTTTT
TRBV18	-	TRBJ2-3	-	CASSPGDSPTDTQYF	TGTGCCAGCTCACCAGGAGACAGTCCCACAGATACGCAGTATTTT
TRBV7-9	-	TRBJ2-3	once	CASLIVCGWARTYTDTQYF	TGTGCCAGCCTAATAGTTTGCGGCTGGGCTAGAACTTACACAGATACGCAGTATTTT
TRBV6-5	-	TRBJ1-2	-	CASSYVAFGYGYTF	TGTGCCAGCAGTTACGTGGCATTCGGCTATGGCTACACCTTC
TRBV2	-	TRBJ1-5	-	CASSEVVQPQHF	TGTGCCAGCAGTGAGGTCGTTCAGCCCCAGCATTTT
TRBV5-1	-	TRBJ2-1	-	CASSPDGRLYNEQFF	TGCGCCAGCAGCCCGGATGGTCGCTTATACAATGAGCAGTTCTTC
TRBV5-1	-	TRBJ2-1	few	CASSPDQGFKEQFF	TGCGCCAGCAGCCCCGACCAGGGGTTTAAGGAGCAGTTCTTC
TRBV5-8	-	TRBJ2-5	-	CASSRALAYQETQYF	TGTGCCAGCAGTCGGGCCTTGGCGTACCAAGAGACCCAGTACTTC
TRBV3-1/TRBV3-2	-	TRBJ2-5	-	CASSNYRGGETQYF	TGTGCCAGCAGTAATTACAGGGGGGGAGAGACCCAGTACTTC
TRBV3-1/TRBV3-2	TRBD2	TRBJ2-2	-	CASSRGLAGENTGELFF	TGTGCCAGCAGCCGCGGTCTAGCGGGGGAAAACACCGGGGAGCTGTTTTTT